This record concerns one T cell receptor (beta chain) sequence. The antigen it binds to is not known. No much larger clone exists at a distance of one base, and base qualities are not known. Trimmed from V: 6 bases; trimmed from J: 8 bases; junction bases lacking a gene match: 7. There are 13 amino acids in the CDR3, from cysteine to phenylalanine inclusive. Only the CDR3 part of the read is kept: 39 bases, read in frame from the first base. CDR1 and CDR2, per the germline V gene, are SGHVS and FQNEAQ. This entry belongs to a study of PD-1 blockade in classical Hodgkin lymphoma (dated by TCRdb to the early 2020s). About the full investigation: Nivolumab dosing was 3 mg/kg intravenously every 2 weeks, continuing until either disease progression or unacceptable toxicity. The study used CyTOF and TCR beta sequencing to define a peripheral blood immune signature of response to PD-1 blockade in classical Hodgkin lymphoma.

General findings and caveats noted by the study authors: A significant rise by C4D1 was seen in CD4+ but not CD8+ TCR diversity (p=0.0027 vs p=0.16), with the rise being most apparent in complete responders (p=0.02). Patients starting nivolumab less than 1 year after ASCT had lower diversity and were excluded from later analyses to avoid confounding by immune reconstitution. Baseline TCR diversity was reported to be lower in newly diagnosed patients than in healthy donors and to be lower still in relapsed/refractory patients. The study covered only a single clinical trial cohort, and the causes of the repertoire differences, possibly disease activity or prior therapy, were still not defined. Baseline diversity similar to that of newly diagnosed patients was observed in trial patients achieving complete response, whereas significantly lower diversity was observed in partial responders and progressors.

The meaning of the sample's time point label: cycle 4 day 1 (C4D1), after around six weeks of nivolumab. Relapse after autologous stem cell transplantation had occurred in all trial patients, and cohorts A, B and C were distinguished by prior brentuximab vedotin exposure. The trial cohort included 50 to 60 patients with relapsed/refractory classical Hodgkin lymphoma, and each patient had a best overall response of complete response, partial response or progressive disease. Single-agent nivolumab was administered to trial patients in the multi-cohort phase II CheckMate 205 trial. An independent review committee assessed best overall response using the 2007 International Working Group response criteria. Trial PBMCs were obtained immediately prior to nivolumab initiation (C1D1) and on therapy at cycle 2 day 1 and cycle 4 day 1. Peripheral blood was collected in 8 mL Vacutainer Cell Preparation Tubes, from which PBMCs were isolated by centrifugation and then cryopreserved.

Genomic DNA was extracted with the Qiagen DNeasy kit from unsorted PBMCs and from negatively selected CD4+ and CD8+ fractions. TCR beta CDR3 regions were amplified by immunoSEQ multiplex PCR using primers annealing to V and J segments. A synthetic immune receptor repertoire was used to minimize amplification bias, and any remaining bias was removed computationally after sequencing. The published analysis was carried out like this. Custom Python scripts were used to quantify repertoire diversity as the Shannon entropy index. The unsorted, CD4+ and CD8+ repertoires were each analyzed separately, with the exception of combined analyses, where CD4+ and CD8+ sequences were merged in silico. A clone counted as expanded when the clone's frequency after treatment rose at least 2-fold relative to C1D1, and clones undetected at baseline were given a pseudocount of 0.5. Clones with 0 or 1 copy at C1D1 were classified as singleton clones, and clones with 2 or more copies were classified as non-singleton clones. Clones expanded in unsorted samples were annotated as CD4+, CD8+ or unknown by matching protein sequences in sorted samples from the same patient. Wilcoxon tests on paired samples were used to test diversity changes from C1D1 to C4D1. TCRdb carries this immuneACCESS record with in-frame sequences only. Its versions omit some clonotypes, under half of them owing to an unresolved V gene in the studies checked, with the rest unexplained. V, J and clone size derive from that table, while D and trimming were established from the DNA sequence. Across this sample there are 20,000 to 25,000 clones, with roughly 77% seen only once. The ten largest make up roughly 23% of the sample.

Rearrangement joined TRBV7-8 to TRBJ2-1; 7 of the junction bases match TRBD2. The source of this sequence is a human donor with classical Hodgkin lymphoma. This sample comprised peripheral blood mononuclear cells (PBMCs), obtained before the fourth cycle of nivolumab. The CDR3 region reads CASRPPAGDEQFF. The sequenced DNA: TGTGCCAGCAGACCTCCGGCGGGGGATGAGCAGTTCTTC.